A selection of T cell receptor beta chains follows, all from one sample in a study of T cells expressing NK-cell markers. TCRdb re-called the 5' RACE reads and shows each CDR3 protein once, DNA omitted. Its clone listing holds 440,000 or so distinct CDR3 sequences. The sample consisted of blood T cells: a sorted CD56 or NKG2C T cell subset, CD4+ or CD8+ T cells, or bulk PBMC T cells (not recorded which). Receptors were obtained from a woman aged 18-70 years in good health. Both conserved end residues are part of each CDR3. The order of the fields is J gene, V gene, CDR3 protein.

j_call: TRBJ1-1
v_call: TRBV6-2/TRBV6-3
cdr3_aa: CASSYVLNTEAFF

j_call: TRBJ2-4
v_call: TRBV7-9
cdr3_aa: CASSLAGVYIQYF

j_call: TRBJ2-2
v_call: TRBV30
cdr3_aa: CAWGWDSRTGELFF

j_call: TRBJ2-2
v_call: TRBV6-2/TRBV6-3
cdr3_aa: CASSYLSAGETGELFF

j_call: TRBJ1-4
v_call: TRBV4-2
cdr3_aa: CASSQALLFNEKLFF

j_call: TRBJ2-3
v_call: TRBV20-1
cdr3_aa: CSAVLPDTQYF

j_call: TRBJ2-1
v_call: TRBV6-1
cdr3_aa: CASSPGTSGRARYNEQFF

j_call: TRBJ1-2
v_call: TRBV5-1
cdr3_aa: CASSLWTGNGYTF

j_call: TRBJ2-5
v_call: TRBV4-1
cdr3_aa: CASSPAGQALGETQYF

j_call: TRBJ2-1
v_call: TRBV18
cdr3_aa: CASSPPPPSGRWDEQFF

j_call: TRBJ1-1
v_call: TRBV4-1
cdr3_aa: CASSPTGLGTEAFF

j_call: TRBJ2-2
v_call: TRBV6-5
cdr3_aa: CASSYSTGELFF

j_call: TRBJ2-7
v_call: TRBV5-5
cdr3_aa: CASSLVAASKEQYF

j_call: TRBJ1-1
v_call: TRBV4-3
cdr3_aa: CASSMGTGLEAFF

j_call: TRBJ1-5
v_call: TRBV12-3/TRBV12-4
cdr3_aa: CASSFPGPQHF

j_call: TRBJ2-7
v_call: TRBV18
cdr3_aa: CASSPSVAGHYEQYF

j_call: TRBJ2-5
v_call: TRBV4-2
cdr3_aa: CASSQAGDSGEKETQYF

j_call: TRBJ2-1
v_call: TRBV7-9
cdr3_aa: CASSLPRASGQRIF

j_call: TRBJ2-5
v_call: TRBV12-3/TRBV12-4
cdr3_aa: CASNRQGRETQYF

j_call: TRBJ2-3
v_call: TRBV20-1
cdr3_aa: CSASVGGRDDTQYF

j_call: TRBJ2-1
v_call: TRBV7-9
cdr3_aa: CASSSPIDEQFF

j_call: TRBJ2-1
v_call: TRBV6-5
cdr3_aa: CASSYAGTSSNEQFF

j_call: TRBJ2-1
v_call: TRBV7-3
cdr3_aa: CASSKGQGGYNEQFF

j_call: TRBJ2-5
v_call: TRBV29-1
cdr3_aa: CSVVSGGGETQYF

j_call: TRBJ1-1
v_call: TRBV10-3
cdr3_aa: CAITRTGSTEAFF

j_call: TRBJ1-2
v_call: TRBV11-2
cdr3_aa: CASSPIMGQRGYTF

j_call: TRBJ2-5
v_call: TRBV12-3/TRBV12-4
cdr3_aa: CASNTSPAETQYF

j_call: TRBJ1-1
v_call: TRBV18
cdr3_aa: CASSPDSWMNTEAFF

j_call: TRBJ1-2
v_call: TRBV7-9
cdr3_aa: CASSFWEGTGYTF

j_call: TRBJ2-2
v_call: TRBV7-9
cdr3_aa: CASSIRSPGHLTGELFF

j_call: TRBJ2-5
v_call: TRBV7-7
cdr3_aa: CASSLAGQVMETQYF

j_call: TRBJ2-1
v_call: TRBV12-3/TRBV12-4
cdr3_aa: CASSLAAGVGEQFF

j_call: TRBJ2-1
v_call: TRBV6-2/TRBV6-3
cdr3_aa: CASSYPGSYNEQFF